This TCR beta chain originates from a study of OX40 agonist ivuxolimab in advanced cancers. Trimming took 2 bases from V and 2 from J; bases not matched to a gene: 8. Germline CDR1 is MNHNS and CDR2 is SASEGT. This CDR3 region has 17 residues. Data came from immunoSEQ multiplex PCR; TCRdb stores just in-frame clones and leaves some out. The table has 45,000 to 60,000 clones, approximately 90% seen once. This sequence was found in an adult with an advanced solid tumor such as melanoma, head and neck, liver or kidney cancer. This sequence joins TRBV6-1 and TRBJ2-3, with 9 nucleotides matching TRBD2. This specimen consisted of CD4+ or CD8+ T cells sorted from blood, obtained in a trial of the OX40 agonist ivuxolimab. CDR3 sequence: CASSEWVAGVDTDTQYF. The CDR3 DNA follows: TGTGCCAGCAGTGAATGGGTAGCGGGAGTGGACACAGATACGCAGTATTTT.